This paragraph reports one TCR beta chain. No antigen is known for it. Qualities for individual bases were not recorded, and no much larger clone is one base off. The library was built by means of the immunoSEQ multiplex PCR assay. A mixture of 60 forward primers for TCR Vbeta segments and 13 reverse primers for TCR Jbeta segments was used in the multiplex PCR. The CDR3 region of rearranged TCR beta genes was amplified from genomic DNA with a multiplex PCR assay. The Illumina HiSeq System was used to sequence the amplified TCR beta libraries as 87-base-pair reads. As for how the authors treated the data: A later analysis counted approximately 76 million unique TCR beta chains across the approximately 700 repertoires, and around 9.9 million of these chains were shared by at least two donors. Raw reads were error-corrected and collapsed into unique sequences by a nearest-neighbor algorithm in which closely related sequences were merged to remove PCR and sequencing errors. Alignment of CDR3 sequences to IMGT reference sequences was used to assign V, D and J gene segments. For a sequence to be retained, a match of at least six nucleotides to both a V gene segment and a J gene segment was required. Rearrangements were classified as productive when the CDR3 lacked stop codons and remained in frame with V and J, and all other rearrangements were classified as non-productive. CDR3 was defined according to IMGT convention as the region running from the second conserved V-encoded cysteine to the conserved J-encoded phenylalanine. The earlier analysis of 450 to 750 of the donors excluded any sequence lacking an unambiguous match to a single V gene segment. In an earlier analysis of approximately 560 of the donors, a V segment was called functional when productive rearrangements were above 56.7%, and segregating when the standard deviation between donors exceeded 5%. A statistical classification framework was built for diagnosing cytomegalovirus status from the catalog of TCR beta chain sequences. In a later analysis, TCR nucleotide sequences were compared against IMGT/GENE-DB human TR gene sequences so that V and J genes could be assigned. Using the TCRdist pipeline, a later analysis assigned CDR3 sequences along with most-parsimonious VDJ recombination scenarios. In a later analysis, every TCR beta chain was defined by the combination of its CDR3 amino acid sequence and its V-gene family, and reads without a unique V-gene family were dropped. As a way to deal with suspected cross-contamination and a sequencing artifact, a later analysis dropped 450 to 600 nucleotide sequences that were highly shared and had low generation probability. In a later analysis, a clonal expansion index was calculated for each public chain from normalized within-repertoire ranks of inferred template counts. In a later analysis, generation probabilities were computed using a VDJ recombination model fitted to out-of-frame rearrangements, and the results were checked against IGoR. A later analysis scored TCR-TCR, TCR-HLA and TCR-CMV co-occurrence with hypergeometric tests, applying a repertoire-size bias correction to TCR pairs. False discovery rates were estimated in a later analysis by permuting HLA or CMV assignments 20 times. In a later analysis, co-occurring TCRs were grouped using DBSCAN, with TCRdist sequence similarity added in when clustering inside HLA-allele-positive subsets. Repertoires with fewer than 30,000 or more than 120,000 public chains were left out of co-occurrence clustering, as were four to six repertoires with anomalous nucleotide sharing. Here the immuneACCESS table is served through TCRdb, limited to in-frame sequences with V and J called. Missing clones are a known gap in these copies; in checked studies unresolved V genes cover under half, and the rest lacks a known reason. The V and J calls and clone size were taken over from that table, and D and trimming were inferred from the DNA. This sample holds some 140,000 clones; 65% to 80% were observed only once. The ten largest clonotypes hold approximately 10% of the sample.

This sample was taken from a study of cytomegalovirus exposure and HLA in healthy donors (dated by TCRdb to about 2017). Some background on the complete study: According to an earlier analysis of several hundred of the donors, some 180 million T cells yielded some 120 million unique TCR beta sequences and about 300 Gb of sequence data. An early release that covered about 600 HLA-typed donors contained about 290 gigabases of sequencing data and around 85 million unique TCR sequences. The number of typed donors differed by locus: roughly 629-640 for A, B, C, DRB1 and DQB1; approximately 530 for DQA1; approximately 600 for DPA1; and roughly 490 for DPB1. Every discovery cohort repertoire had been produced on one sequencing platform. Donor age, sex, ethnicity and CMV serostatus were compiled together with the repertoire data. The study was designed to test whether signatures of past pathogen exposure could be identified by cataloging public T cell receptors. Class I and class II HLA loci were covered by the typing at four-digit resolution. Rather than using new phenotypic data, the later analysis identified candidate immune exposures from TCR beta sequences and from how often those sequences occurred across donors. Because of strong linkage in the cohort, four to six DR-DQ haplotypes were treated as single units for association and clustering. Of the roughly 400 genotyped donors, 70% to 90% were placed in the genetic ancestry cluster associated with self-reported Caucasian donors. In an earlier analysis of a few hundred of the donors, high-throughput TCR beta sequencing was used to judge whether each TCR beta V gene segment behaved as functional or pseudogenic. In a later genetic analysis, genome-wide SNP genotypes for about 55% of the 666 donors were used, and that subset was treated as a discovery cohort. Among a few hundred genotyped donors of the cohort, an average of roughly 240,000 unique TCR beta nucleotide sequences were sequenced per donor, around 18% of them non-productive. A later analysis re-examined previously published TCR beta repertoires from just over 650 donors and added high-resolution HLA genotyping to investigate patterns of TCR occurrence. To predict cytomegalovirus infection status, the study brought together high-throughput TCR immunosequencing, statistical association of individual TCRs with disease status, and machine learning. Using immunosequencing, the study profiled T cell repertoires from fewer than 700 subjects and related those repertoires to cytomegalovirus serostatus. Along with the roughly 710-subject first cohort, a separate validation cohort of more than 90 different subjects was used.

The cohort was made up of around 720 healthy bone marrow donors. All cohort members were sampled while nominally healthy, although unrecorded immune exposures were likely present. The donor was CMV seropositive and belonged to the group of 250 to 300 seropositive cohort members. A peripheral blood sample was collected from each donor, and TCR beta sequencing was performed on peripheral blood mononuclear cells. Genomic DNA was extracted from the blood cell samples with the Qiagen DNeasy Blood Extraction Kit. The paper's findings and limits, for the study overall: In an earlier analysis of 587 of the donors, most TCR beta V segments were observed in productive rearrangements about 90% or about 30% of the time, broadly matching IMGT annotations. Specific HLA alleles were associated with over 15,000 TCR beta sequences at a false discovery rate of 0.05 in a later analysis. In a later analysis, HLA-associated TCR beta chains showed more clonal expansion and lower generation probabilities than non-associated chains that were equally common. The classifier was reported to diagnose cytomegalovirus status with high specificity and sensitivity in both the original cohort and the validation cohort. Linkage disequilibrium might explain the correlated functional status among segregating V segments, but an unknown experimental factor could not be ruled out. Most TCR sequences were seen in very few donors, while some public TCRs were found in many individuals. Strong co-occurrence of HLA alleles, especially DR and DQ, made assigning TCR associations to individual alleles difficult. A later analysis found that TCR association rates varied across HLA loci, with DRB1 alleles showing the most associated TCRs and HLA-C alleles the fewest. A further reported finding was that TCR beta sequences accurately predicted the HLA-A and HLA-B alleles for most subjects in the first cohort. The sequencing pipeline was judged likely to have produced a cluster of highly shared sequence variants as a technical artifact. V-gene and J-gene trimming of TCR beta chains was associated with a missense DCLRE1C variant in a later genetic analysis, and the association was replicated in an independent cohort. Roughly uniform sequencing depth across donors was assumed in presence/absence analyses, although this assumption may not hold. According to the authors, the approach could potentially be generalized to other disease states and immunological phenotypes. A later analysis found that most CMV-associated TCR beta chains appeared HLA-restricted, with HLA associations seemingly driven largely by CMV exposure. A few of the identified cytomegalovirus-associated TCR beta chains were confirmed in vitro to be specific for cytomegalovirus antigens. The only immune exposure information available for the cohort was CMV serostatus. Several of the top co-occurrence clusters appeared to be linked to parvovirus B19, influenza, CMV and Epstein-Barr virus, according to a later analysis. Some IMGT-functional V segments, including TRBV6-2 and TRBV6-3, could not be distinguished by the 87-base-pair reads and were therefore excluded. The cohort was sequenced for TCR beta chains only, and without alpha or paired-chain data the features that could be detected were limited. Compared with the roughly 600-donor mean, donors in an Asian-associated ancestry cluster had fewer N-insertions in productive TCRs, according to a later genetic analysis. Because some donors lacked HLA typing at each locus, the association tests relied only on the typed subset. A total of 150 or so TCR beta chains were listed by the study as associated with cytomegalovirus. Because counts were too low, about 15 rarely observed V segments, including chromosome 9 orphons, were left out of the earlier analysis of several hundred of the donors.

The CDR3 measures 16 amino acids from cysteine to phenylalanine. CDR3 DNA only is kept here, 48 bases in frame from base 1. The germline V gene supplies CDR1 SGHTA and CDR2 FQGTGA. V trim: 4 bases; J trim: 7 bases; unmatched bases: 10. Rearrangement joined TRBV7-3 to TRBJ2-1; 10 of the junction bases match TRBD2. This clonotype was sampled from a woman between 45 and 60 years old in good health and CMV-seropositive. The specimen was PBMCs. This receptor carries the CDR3 CASSSLGSGGENEQFF. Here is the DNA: TGTGCCAGCAGCTCGCTAGGGAGCGGGGGGGAAAATGAGCAGTTCTTC. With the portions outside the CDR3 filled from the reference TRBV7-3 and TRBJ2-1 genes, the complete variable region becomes GAGVSQTPSNKVTEKGKYVELRCDPISGHTALYWYRQSLGQGPEFLIYFQGTGAADDSGLPNDRFFAVRPEGSVSTLKIQRTERGDSAVYLCASSSLGSGGENEQFFGPGTRLTVL.